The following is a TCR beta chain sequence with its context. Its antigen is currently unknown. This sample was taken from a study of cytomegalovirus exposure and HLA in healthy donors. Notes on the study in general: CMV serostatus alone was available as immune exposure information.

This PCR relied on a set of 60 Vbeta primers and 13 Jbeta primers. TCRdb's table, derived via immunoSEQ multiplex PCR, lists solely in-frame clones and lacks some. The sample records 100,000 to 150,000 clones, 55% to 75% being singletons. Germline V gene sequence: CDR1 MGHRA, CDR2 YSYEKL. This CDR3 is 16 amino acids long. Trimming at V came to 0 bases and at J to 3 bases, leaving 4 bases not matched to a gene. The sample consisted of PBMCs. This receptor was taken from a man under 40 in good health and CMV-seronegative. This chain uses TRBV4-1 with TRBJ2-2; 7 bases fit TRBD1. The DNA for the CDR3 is TGCGCCAGCAGCCAAGACAGGGGGTCCGACACCGGGGAGCTGTTTTTT. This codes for CASSQDRGSDTGELFF.